This TCR beta chain originates from a study of blood T cells in healthy people across ages. V was shortened by 3 bases and J by 0 bases, with 18 bases between the two germline ends. The CDR3 has 17 residues. Germline CDR1 SGHRS, CDR2 YFSETQ. A few counts support this clonotype. Alongside a J-beta primer mix, a sample-barcoded 5' primer served in a second PCR lasting roughly 7 to 11 cycles. TCRdb passed the 5' RACE reads through MiXCR, listing each CDR3 protein once. The table records 760,000 or so distinct CDR3 sequences, around 25% of them present only once. These data also formed part of another study, on T cells of mothers and their children. As that study records: No T cell clones of persistent microchimeric origin were detected.

The material sequenced was blood. The receptor was isolated from a boy younger than 18 in good health. The chain links TRBV5-1 to TRBJ2-5; no firm D call. The CDR3 DNA reads as TGCGCCAGCAGCTGGCCGGAGAAAACCGGGTACCAAGAGACCCAGTACTTC. Residues: CASSWPEKTGYQETQYF.